The next 28 T cell receptor beta chains were all read from a single sample in a study of Graves' ophthalmopathy and Graves' hyperthyroidism. Scientists amplified the TCR beta CDR3 regions from RNA transcripts. In the first round, RT-PCR was carried out with HTBI primers, and a multiplex PCR formed the second round. TCRdb re-called the multiplex PCR reads through MiXCR, storing one row per CDR3 protein. The table lists about 420,000 distinct CDR3 sequences, 20% to 25% of them singletons. The material sequenced was peripheral blood. The source of these receptors is a young woman with stable Graves' hyperthyroidism.

This clonotype was seen at least ten times. The J gene is TRBJ1-2, the V gene TRBV24-1, with D hard to call. V shed 4 bases and J shed 8 bases, with 10 bases lying between them. Germline assignment: CDR1 KGHDR and CDR2 SFDVKD. This CDR3 comprises 12 residues. The CDR3 DNA sequence: TGTGCCACCAGTGAGACGGGTCGAGGCTACACCTTC. Protein sequence: CATSETGRGYTF.

This chain links TRBV6-2 or TRBV6-3 with TRBJ2-4, with D perhaps assigned TRBD1 or TRBD2 (5 bases each). CDR3 size: 17 residues. V was clipped by 9 bases and J by 8 bases, with 29 bases between them. Germline values: CDR1 MNHEY, CDR2 SVGEGT. CDR3: CASHPPRDGKERYIQYF. CDR3 coding DNA: TGTGCCAGTCACCCTCCGAGGGACGGGAAGGAGCGGTACATTCAGTACTTC.

This clonotype was found many times. The J gene is TRBJ1-5, the V gene TRBV20-1; no clear D. V lost 0 bases to trimming and J lost 4 bases, with 16 bases between them. The germline CDR1 and CDR2 sequences are DFQATT and SNEGSKA (reference sequence). There are 16 residues in the CDR3. CDR3 sequence (DNA): TGCAGTGCTAGAGATCTTCCGGGCAGTGGAAATCAGCCCCAGCATTTT. Residues: CSARDLPGSGNQPQHF.

This chain connects TRBV12-3 or TRBV12-4 to TRBJ1-1; 7 bases align to TRBD1. There are 12 residues in the CDR3. Trimming at V came to 7 bases and at J to 6 bases, leaving 5 bases not matched to a gene. The CDR3 here is CASIRQGSEAFF. DNA for the CDR3: TGTGCCAGCATCAGACAGGGATCTGAAGCTTTCTTT.

The J gene is TRBJ1-3, the V gene TRBV6-2 or TRBV6-3; maybe TRBD1 (5 bases). Germline CDR1 reads MNHEY; CDR2 reads SVGEGT. The CDR3 consists of 18 residues. Trimming left V 0 bases short and J 2 bases short, with 17 bases between. The CDR3: CASSYSMGPGRTGNTIYF. The DNA of the CDR3 is TGTGCCAGCAGTTACTCGATGGGGCCAGGGAGGACTGGAAACACCATATATTTT.

This clonotype was seen many times. The V and J genes are TRBV6-5 and TRBJ2-5; 9 bases are shared with TRBD1. This CDR3 comprises 16 residues. J lost 1 base, V lost 2 bases, and 5 bases had no gene match. Per germline, CDR1 MNHEY and CDR2 SVGAGI. The CDR3 loop reads CASSYRGQGTQETQYF. CDR3 in DNA: TGTGCCAGCAGTTACCGGGGACAGGGAACCCAAGAGACCCAGTACTTC.

This clonotype was seen only a few times. The chain couples TRBV2 to TRBJ2-7; 8 bases map to TRBD2. Unmatched junction bases numbered 7, after V lost 4 bases and J lost 5 bases. CDR3 length: 14 amino acids. The germline CDR1 and CDR2 sequences are SNHLY and FYNNEI. The CDR3: CASSADGGANEQYF. The CDR3, as DNA: TGTGCCAGCAGTGCTGACGGGGGGGCCAACGAGCAGTACTTC.

The genes are TRBV6-1 and TRBJ2-5; 14 bases are shared with TRBD2. This CDR3 region has 18 residues. Trimming at V came to 5 bases and at J to 2 bases, leaving 10 bases not matched to a gene. CDR1 is MNHNS and CDR2 is SASEGT in the germline V gene. CDR3: CASSPGTSGRVGQETQYF. As DNA, the CDR3 is TGTGCCAGCAGTCCCGGGACTAGCGGGAGAGTTGGGCAAGAGACCCAGTACTTC.

This clonotype appeared many times. The J gene is TRBJ1-2, the V gene TRBV27; 9 nucleotides align to TRBD1. The germline V gene has CDR1 MNHEY and CDR2 SMNVEV (reference sequence). The CDR3 sequence is 15 residues long. The junction had 7 bases not matched to a gene; V was cut back by 5 bases and J by 3 bases. CDR3 sequence: CASSHGTGGYYGYTF. The CDR3 bases are TGTGCCAGCAGTCACGGAACAGGGGGCTACTATGGCTACACCTTC.

This clonotype has at least ten counts. The chain carries TRBV29-1 and TRBJ1-2; D possibly corresponds to TRBD1 (5 bases). CDR1 is SQVTM and CDR2 is ANQGSEA in the germline V gene. Trimming stripped 6 bases from V and 2 bases from J, with 22 bases between. The CDR3 is 16 residues long. This CDR3 reads CSVPSRQPPSNYGYTF. As DNA, the CDR3 is TGCAGCGTACCCTCCCGACAGCCCCCCTCCAACTATGGCTACACCTTC.

The table lists this clonotype with many counts. CDR3 in amino acids: CSSDQGIGTEAFF. DNA of the CDR3: TGCAGCTCCGATCAGGGGATAGGCACTGAAGCTTTCTTT. J is TRBJ1-1 and V is TRBV29-1, with D tentatively TRBD1 (6 bases). The germline CDR1 and CDR2 sequences are SQVTM and ANQGSEA. The CDR3 has 13 residues. Trimming removed 8 bases at V and 4 bases at J, with 17 bases between.

This clonotype showed up many times. The CDR3 DNA is TGTGCCAGCTTAAGTCGATACACCGGGGAGCTGTTTTTT. This encodes CASLSRYTGELFF. The chain couples TRBV28 to TRBJ2-2, with D uncertain. V lost 8 bases to trimming and J lost 3 bases, with 10 bases between them. CDR1 is MDHEN, CDR2 SYDVKM, per germline. There are 13 residues in the CDR3.

The chain is built from TRBV6-5 and TRBJ1-1; D possibly corresponds to TRBD1 (5 bases). The CDR3 has 15 amino acids. The germline V gene has CDR1 MNHEY and CDR2 SVGAGI. The V gene lost 0 bases and the J gene lost 4 bases, with 12 bases spanning the gap. CDR3 DNA: TGTGCCAGCAGTTACTCGCTTGGGGGGGGCACTGAAGCTTTCTTT. Its translation: CASSYSLGGGTEAFF.

This clonotype occurred once. The V gene is TRBV12-3 or TRBV12-4, the J gene TRBJ1-6; possibly TRBD1 for D (6 bases). CDR3 length: 12 residues. V lost 2 bases to trimming and J lost 11 bases, with 7 bases between them. The CDR3 loop is CASSLKGAPLHF. In nucleotides, the CDR3 is TGTGCCAGCAGTTTAAAGGGGGCACCCCTCCACTTT.

In regard to this clonotype: This sequence may be a read error, since a much larger clone differs from it by one base. This likely comes from a read error, as the CDR3 has no conserved phenylalanine or tryptophan at its end. The chain uses TRBV7-9 and TRBJ1-5, with 8 bases identical to TRBD1. The CDR3 is 12 amino acids. V lost 7 bases and J lost 6; bases outside the gene matches: 2. Germline assignment: CDR1 SEHNR and CDR2 FQNEAQ (reference sequence). CDR3 nucleotides: TGTGCCAGCACGACAGGGGCTCAGCCCCAGCATGTT. Residues: CASTTGAQPQHV.

This clonotype occurred many times. The rearrangement links TRBV5-1 to TRBJ2-7, with D uncertain. Germline values: CDR1 SGHRS, CDR2 YFSETQ. Trimming cost V 0 bases and J 0 bases, with 13 bases left between them. CDR3 length equals 16 residues. In DNA, the CDR3 is TGCGCCAGCAGCTTGGCAATGACCCCGGGCTCCTACGAGCAGTACTTC. It codes for CASSLAMTPGSYEQYF.

This clonotype has ten or more counts. V gene TRBV7-2 combines with J gene TRBJ1-1; possibly TRBD1 for D (5 bases). The CDR3 sequence is 12 residues long. Trimming took off 3 bases at V and 10 bases at J, with 12 bases between the two ends. Germline CDR1 SGHTA, CDR2 FQGNSA. CDR3 in DNA: TGTGCCAGCAGCTTTCTCAGGGCCGGAGCTTTCTTT. It specifies CASSFLRAGAFF.

This chain uses TRBV7-2 with TRBJ2-7, with 15 positions matching TRBD2. CDR1 and CDR2 from the germline V gene are SGHTA and FQGNSA. The CDR3 extends over 18 amino acids. V trimming: 2 bases; J trimming: 1 base; junction bases outside the gene matches: 6. The CDR3 spells CASSLRRTSGRGSYEQYF. The CDR3 DNA reads TGTGCCAGCAGCTTACGCCGGACTAGCGGGAGGGGATCCTACGAGCAGTACTTC.

The rearrangement uses TRBV18 and TRBJ2-2; D not certain. V was shortened by 5 bases and J by 2 bases, with 15 bases between the two germline ends. There are 16 residues in the CDR3. CDR1 is KGHSH and CDR2 is LQKENI in the germline V gene. CDR3 loop: CASSSYVATNTGELFF. CDR3 sequence (DNA): TGTGCCAGCTCAAGTTATGTCGCGACTAACACCGGGGAGCTGTTTTTT.

This clonotype was observed many times. Since a much larger clone is just one base distant, this may be a read error. The chain couples TRBV6-5 to TRBJ1-1; the D is unclear. The germline CDR1 and CDR2 sequences are MNHEY and SVGAGI. Trimming took off 2 bases at V and 1 base at J, with 5 bases between the two ends. This CDR3 is built from 13 residues. This chain's CDR3 is CASSYNRNTEAFF. CDR3 DNA: TGTGCCAGCAGTTACAACAGGAACACTGAAGCTTTCTTT.

This clonotype came up many times. The chain joins TRBV7-2 to TRBJ2-7, with D maybe TRBD2 (6 bases). The germline V and J ends were trimmed by 1 base and 0 bases, with 10 bases remaining between them. The length of the CDR3 is 15 residues. The germline V gene has CDR1 SGHTA and CDR2 FQGNSA. The CDR3 DNA reads as TGTGCCAGCAGCTTAGGGCGGGAAGTCTCCTACGAGCAGTACTTC. Residues: CASSLGREVSYEQYF.

This clonotype showed up many times. The rearrangement uses TRBV20-1 and TRBJ1-5; 8 bases are shared with TRBD1. The CDR3 is made up of 14 amino acids. J was trimmed by 6 bases and V by 0 bases; bases with no gene match: 4. The germline gives CDR1 DFQATT, CDR2 SNEGSKA (reference sequence). CDR3 sequence: CSARDRTGIQPQHF. Written as DNA, the CDR3 is TGCAGTGCTAGAGATCGGACAGGGATTCAGCCCCAGCATTTT.

This clonotype occurred many times. This chain connects TRBV28 to TRBJ2-7, with D possibly TRBD2 on 6 matching bases. The germline gives CDR1 MDHEN, CDR2 SYDVKM. This CDR3 has 15 residues. The V end was cut by 3 bases, the J end by 3 bases, with 15 bases between. CDR3 amino acids: CASSFRGLTIYEQYF. The CDR3 nucleotides read TGTGCCAGCAGTTTCCGGGGACTGACGATCTACGAGCAGTACTTC.

This rearrangement joins TRBV3-1 to TRBJ2-7; 8 bases match TRBD1. CDR3 length: 15 residues. Trimming cost V 2 bases and J 4 bases; bases outside gene matches: 7. The V gene's germline CDR1 is LGHDT and CDR2 YNNKEL (reference sequence). This CDR3 reads CASSQRRGLGYEQYF. Written as DNA, the CDR3 is TGTGCCAGCAGCCAACGCAGGGGGCTAGGGTACGAGCAGTACTTC.

This clonotype was counted many times. This chain uses TRBV29-1 with TRBJ1-1; TRBD1 agrees at 7 bases. CDR3 length equals 13 residues. Germline lookup yields CDR1 SQVTM and CDR2 ANQGSEA. V shed 7 bases and J 4 bases; nucleotides not matched to a gene: 9. CDR3 bases: TGCAGCGGGGAGGTACAGGGGAGCACTGAAGCTTTCTTT. Protein: CSGEVQGSTEAFF.

V usage is TRBV12-3 or TRBV12-4 and J usage is TRBJ2-7; D is perhaps TRBD2 (5 bases). Deletions cut 3 bases from V and 0 bases from J, with 12 bases between. The CDR3 is 15 amino acids. CDR3 amino acids: CASSFFGLGSYEQYF. In DNA form, the CDR3 reads TGTGCCAGCAGTTTCTTCGGACTGGGCTCCTACGAGCAGTACTTC.

The chain uses TRBV20-1 and TRBJ2-7; the D call may be TRBD1 or TRBD2 (5 bases each). This CDR3 is 13 amino acids long. Germline CDR1 DFQATT, CDR2 SNEGSKA (reference sequence). The ends were cut back, 4 bases at V and 1 base at J, with 11 bases in the middle. The DNA of the CDR3 is TGCAGTGCTACCCGGGGACCATCCTACGAGCAGTACTTC. Translated: CSATRGPSYEQYF.

This clonotype was seen at least ten times. J is TRBJ2-2 and V is TRBV7-6, with TRBD1 identical over 8 bases. The CDR3 spans 16 residues. Germline lookup yields CDR1 SGHVS and CDR2 FNYEAQ. Trimming at V came to 4 bases and at J to 3 bases, leaving 7 bases not matched to a gene. DNA of the CDR3: TGTGCCAGCAGCTACCTTGGACAGGGTGACACCGGGGAGCTGTTTTTT. It yields the protein CASSYLGQGDTGELFF.